These T cell receptor beta chains were read from a single sample in a study of post-analysis software for immune sequencing data. TCRdb reprocessed the PCR reads with MiXCR, giving one entry per CDR3 protein. Seen here are roughly 700,000 distinct CDR3 sequences, roughly 27% observed once, and the top ten hold roughly 0.53%. Input material: blood. These receptors originate from a girl aged 10-17 years with multiple sclerosis. Each CDR3 is given with its conserved first and last residue. The order of the fields is V gene, D gene, clone size, CDR3 length, J gene, CDR3 DNA, CDR3 protein. D genes are given only for firm matches. The size field is filled for only some rows; it gives once, few, many or a size class.

TRBV24-1	NA	few	14	TRBJ2-1	TGTGCCACCAGTGATTCGCAACTCCGAAATGAGCAGTTCTTC	CATSDSQLRNEQFF
TRBV18	NA	once	11	TRBJ1-6	TGTGCCAGCTCACCAGACATAGCCCTCCACTTT	CASSPDIALHF
TRBV6-5	NA	few	11	TRBJ2-1	TGTGCCAGCCGTGGGACGTATGAGCAGTTCTTC	CASRGTYEQFF
TRBV4-2	NA	NA	16	TRBJ2-5	TGTGCCAGCAGCCAAGATTGGGGGGGCCCTCAAGAGACCCAGTACTTC	CASSQDWGGPQETQYF
TRBV25-1	TRBD1	few	15	TRBJ1-2	TGTGCCAGCAGTGAATTAAGGGGACAGCAGGATGGCTACACCTTC	CASSELRGQQDGYTF
TRBV6-5	NA	few	14	TRBJ1-2	TGTGCCAGCAGACAGGGCGGGGTCCAGTATGGCTACACCTTC	CASRQGGVQYGYTF
TRBV7-2	NA	NA	15	TRBJ1-4	TGTGCCAGCAGCCCCGGGGGCGCGGTAGCTGAAAAACTGTTTTTT	CASSPGGAVAEKLFF
TRBV20-1	NA	NA	11	TRBJ1-2	TGCAGTGCCCAGGGAAGCTATGGCTACACCTTC	CSAQGSYGYTF
TRBV4-1	TRBD1	NA	16	TRBJ1-5	TGCGCCAGCAGCCTGCTCTACAGGGGAAGCAATCAGCCCCAGCATTTT	CASSLLYRGSNQPQHF
TRBV4-1	NA	few	15	TRBJ2-3	TGCGCCAGCAGCCACGCACAATCACCGGGGGATACGCAGTATTTT	CASSHAQSPGDTQYF